This record covers a single TCR beta chain. Its antigen is currently not known. One base away there is no much larger clone; base qualities are not given. The sample originates from a study of neoadjuvant anti-PD-1 for oral cavity cancer (dated by TCRdb to about 2021). Describing the broader study: Patients mostly received three to four biweekly doses of nivolumab at 3 mg/kg before curative-intent surgical resection. Patients without progression received a fourth nivolumab dose around day 43 and underwent definitive surgical resection on days 50-56. Responders were defined as patients with complete response, partial response or stable disease by RECIST 1.1; non-responders were defined as patients with progression. The parent correlative cohort had 11 to 12 patients and a response rate of over 25%. Points the paper makes about the study in general: TCR analyses included only a few patients per response group, and the authors called for larger cohorts for validation. Higher pretreatment blood Treg/Th17 ratios correlated with higher pretreatment blood TCRbeta clonality and lower post-treatment tumor TCRbeta clonality. After neoadjuvant nivolumab, T cell clonality (Gini index) in PBMCs was significantly higher in non-responders than in responders.

The junction carries 10 bases between V and J, which are trimmed by 3 bases and 6 bases respectively. The CDR3 runs 13 amino acids, cysteine and phenylalanine included. Just the 39-base CDR3 DNA is kept, in frame starting at base 1. The germline V gene gives CDR1 as SNHLY and CDR2 as FYNNEI. For deep sequencing, PBMC libraries mostly used approximately 500 ng of input genomic DNA, with six replicates for each sample. The immunoSEQ hsTCRbeta kit was used to prepare TCRbeta libraries, following the manufacturer's instructions. The finished libraries were brought together in one pool at approximately 3.1 nM, which was then read using an Illumina NovaSeq 6000 S4 flow cell. Per the original workflow: The immunoSEQ Analyzer handled quality control and preprocessing of the raw data. The analysis was restricted to productive rearrangements, with each unique CDR3 amino acid sequence defining a clonotype. Repertoire clonality was estimated as the Gini-Simpson index, computed with the R package tcR. Student's t test was used to compare Gini indices, and Pearson correlation was used to assess associations with tumor size change. This is the immuneACCESS table as TCRdb keeps it, with only in-frame sequences that have V and J called. A part of the clones is gone; compared with another copy, unresolved V genes explain less than half, and the rest is unexplained. Clone size and the V and J calls come from that table; the DNA yielded D and trimming. Here the sample has roughly 15,000 clones; about 66% occur a single time. Approximately 2.5% of the sample rests with the top ten.

The sample's time point label, in plain terms: before neoadjuvant nivolumab. Patients were newly diagnosed with stage II-IVA oral cavity squamous cell carcinoma and had received no prior systemic or radiation treatment. The cohort was made up of patients with locally advanced, HPV-negative oral cavity squamous cell carcinoma. Peripheral blood mononuclear cells were analyzed directly and were not maintained or expanded in culture. The samples were drawn from a longitudinal correlative study tied to a single-arm phase II trial testing neoadjuvant nivolumab in oral cavity squamous cell carcinoma. Subject-matched pre- and post-treatment PBMCs and tumors from three responders and three non-responders underwent genomic DNA-based TCRbeta sequencing. Peripheral blood mononuclear cells were collected before nivolumab treatment and again after treatment, at the time of surgery. Genomic DNA was isolated from PBMCs using the Maxwell RSC DNA from Cells kit.

This receptor was identified in a person aged 35 to 85 with oral cavity squamous cell carcinoma. The rearrangement joined TRBV2 to TRBJ2-3; the D gene identity is not certain. The source was PBMCs, collected before nivolumab (anti-PD-1) treatment. The CDR3 here reads CASSDGSADTQYF. The DNA sequence follows: TGTGCCAGCAGTGATGGCTCCGCGGATACGCAGTATTTT.